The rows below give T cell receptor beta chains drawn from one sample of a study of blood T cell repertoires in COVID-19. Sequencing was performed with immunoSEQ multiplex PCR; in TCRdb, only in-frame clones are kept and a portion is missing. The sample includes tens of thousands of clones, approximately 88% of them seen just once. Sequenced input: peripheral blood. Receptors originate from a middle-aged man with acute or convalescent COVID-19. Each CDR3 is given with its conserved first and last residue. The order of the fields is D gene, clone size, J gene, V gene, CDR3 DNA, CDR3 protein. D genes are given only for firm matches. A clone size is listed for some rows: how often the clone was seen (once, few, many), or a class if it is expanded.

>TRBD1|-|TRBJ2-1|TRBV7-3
TGTGCCAGCAGCTTAGAGGACAGGGGATGGTTGGAGCAGTTCTTC
CASSLEDRGWLEQFF
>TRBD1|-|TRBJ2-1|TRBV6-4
TGTGCCACCACCGGGACAGGGATGAATGAGCAGTTCTTC
CATTGTGMNEQFF
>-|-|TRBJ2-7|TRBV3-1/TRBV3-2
TGTGCCAGCAGCCAAGAAGTCAGTTACGAGCAGTACTTC
CASSQEVSYEQYF
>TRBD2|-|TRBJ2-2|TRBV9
TGTGCCAGCACCCACCGGGGGGGGGCAGAGGAGCTGTTTTTT
CASTHRGGAEELFF
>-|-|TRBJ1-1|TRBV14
TGTGCCAGCAGCCAATTCGCGGGGGGTTTCACTGAAGCTTTCTTT
CASSQFAGGFTEAFF
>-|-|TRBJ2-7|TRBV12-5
TGTGCTAGTGCCACCTCCCCAGGCGAGCAGTACTTC
CASATSPGEQYF
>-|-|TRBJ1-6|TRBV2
TGTGCCAGCAGTGACAATAATTCACCCCTCCACTTT
CASSDNNSPLHF
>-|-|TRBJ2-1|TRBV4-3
TGCGCCAGCAGCCAAGTCGACGGAGGCCATGAGCAGTTCTTC
CASSQVDGGHEQFF
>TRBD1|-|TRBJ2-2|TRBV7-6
TGTGCCAGCAGCTCCGGACAGGGGGCAGCGGGCACCGGGGAGCTGTTTTTT
CASSSGQGAAGTGELFF
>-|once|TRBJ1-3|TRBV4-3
TGCGCCAGCAGCCAAGATCGACATGCCACTGGAAACACCATATATTTT
CASSQDRHATGNTIYF
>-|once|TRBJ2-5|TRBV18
TGTGCCAGCTCAAACATCGGACCTTCAGGCGGGGAGACCCAGTACTTC
CASSNIGPSGGETQYF
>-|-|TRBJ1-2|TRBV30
TGTGCCTGGAGTGTAACGCGTGGCTACACCTTC
CAWSVTRGYTF
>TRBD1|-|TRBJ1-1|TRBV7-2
TGTGCCAGCAGCTTAGGGAGGGACAGCACTGAAGCTTTCTTT
CASSLGRDSTEAFF
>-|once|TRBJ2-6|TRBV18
TGTGCCAGCTCACCAAGCGGGGCCAACGTCCTGACTTTC
CASSPSGANVLTF
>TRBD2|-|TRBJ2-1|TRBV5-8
TGTGCCAGCAGCCTTGGGACTAGCGGGACCGATGAGCAGTTCTTC
CASSLGTSGTDEQFF
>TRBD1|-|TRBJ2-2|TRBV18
TGTGCCAGCTCTCCCGGGACAGGGGAAACCGGGGAGCTGTTTTTT
CASSPGTGETGELFF
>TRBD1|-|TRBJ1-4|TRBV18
TGTGCCAGCTCACCGGGACAGGTTAATGAAAAACTGTTTTTT
CASSPGQVNEKLFF
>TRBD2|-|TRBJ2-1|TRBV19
TGTGCCAGTAGTCGGCGACTAGCGGGAGCTCGTAATGAGCAGTTCTTC
CASSRRLAGARNEQFF
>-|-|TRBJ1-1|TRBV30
TGTGCCTGGAGGCAAGGGGTCACTGAAGCTTTCTTT
CAWRQGVTEAFF
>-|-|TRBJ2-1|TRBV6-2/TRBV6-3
TGTGCCAGCAGTTACATCGGGACCTACAATGAGCAGTTCTTC
CASSYIGTYNEQFF
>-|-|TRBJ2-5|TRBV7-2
TGTGCCAGCAGCGCGCCAGCAGGACTAAGAGAGACCCAGTACTTC
CASSAPAGLRETQYF
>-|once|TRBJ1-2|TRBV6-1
TGTGCCAGCAGTGTTTTCTCCGCCGGGAGGGGTAACTATGGCTACACCTTC
CASSVFSAGRGNYGYTF